Below are 22 T cell receptor beta chains sequenced from a single sample in a study of persistence of HIV-infected CD4 T cells. This was the immunoSEQ version 4 assay in survey mode. Assay: immunoSEQ multiplex PCR; the TCRdb copy retains only in-frame clones and omits some. The profile shows about 36,000 clones, about 81% of them singletons. An overlapping HIV-1 Gag peptide pool stimulated these cells at about 0.9 ug/peptide/mL. CD40L/CD69 double-negative CD45RO-high memory CD4+ T cells were collected. Antigens of these TCRs are unknown. The sample in question was cultured CD4+ T cells from PBMCs, obtained from a patient who received antiretroviral therapy. Receptors were obtained from an adult with HIV. The donor label of this sample is uncertain.

The V call is TRBV5-8, the J call TRBJ1-5; D call uncertain. The germline V gene encodes CDR1 SGHTS and CDR2 YDEGEE. V lost 0 bases and J lost 10, with 20 bases in between. The CDR3 totals 16 residues. The DNA for the CDR3 is TGTGCCAGCAGCTTGGGTCTGAACCCCTTCCGAGAACCCCAGCATTTT. Translated, it gives CASSLGLNPFREPQHF.

The gene calls are TRBV7-8 and TRBJ2-1, with 8 nucleotides matching TRBD2. CDR3 size: 16 residues. The germline V gene encodes CDR1 SGHVS and CDR2 FQNEAQ. Germline trimming cut 5 bases from V and 6 bases from J; bases unmatched to any gene: 12. This CDR3 is CASSLTGTRRSNEQFF. CDR3 bases: TGTGCCAGCAGCCTCACCGGGACTAGGAGATCCAATGAGCAGTTCTTC.

This rearrangement joins TRBV5-4 to TRBJ1-6; D possibly corresponds to TRBD1 (6 bases). Germline-derived CDR1 and CDR2 are SGHNT and YYREEE (reference sequence). CDR3 length: 16 amino acids. The ends were cut back, 4 bases at V and 3 bases at J, with 14 bases in the middle. CDR3 region: CASSTLGGGYNSPLHF. CDR3 DNA: TGTGCCAGCAGCACGCTAGGGGGGGGCTATAATTCACCCCTCCACTTT.

The chain employs TRBV5-1 and TRBJ2-3; maybe TRBD1 (5 bases). Between the trimmed V and J ends, which lost 0 bases and 2 bases, there was a span of 13 bases. Per the germline V gene, CDR1 is SGHRS and CDR2 is YFSETQ. The CDR3 length is 16 residues. The CDR3 here is CASSLEGRAATDTQYF. CDR3 in DNA: TGCGCCAGCAGCTTGGAGGGCAGGGCGGCCACAGATACGCAGTATTTT.

As to this clone: This CDR3 is also generated by other DNA sequences in the sample. The chain couples TRBV6-1 to TRBJ1-5; D is undetermined. Germline values: CDR1 MNHNS, CDR2 SASEGT. V was clipped by 1 base and J by 5 bases, with 9 bases between them. The CDR3 loop spans 14 amino acids. As DNA, the CDR3 is TGTGCCAGCAGTGAAGGAGGTAACGATCAGCCCCAGCATTTT. Its protein product is CASSEGGNDQPQHF.

This sequence joins TRBV24-1 and TRBJ2-3; a possible D gene is TRBD2 (5 bases). V lost 5 bases and J lost 2, with 7 bases in between. CDR1 is KGHDR, CDR2 SFDVKD, per germline. The CDR3 runs to 13 residues. The CDR3 sequence is CATSVRATDTQYF. The CDR3 bases are TGTGCCACCAGTGTGCGGGCCACAGATACGCAGTATTTT.

J is TRBJ1-4 and V is TRBV3-1 (or the pseudogene TRBV3-2); D is uncertain. The CDR3 covers 13 residues. Trimming removed 1 base at V and 8 bases at J, with 8 bases between. Germline CDR1 and CDR2: LGHDT and YNNKEL (reference sequence). CDR3: CASSQVMREKLFF. The DNA for the CDR3 is TGTGCCAGCAGCCAAGTAATGAGGGAAAAACTGTTTTTT.

The chain links TRBV2 to TRBJ2-7; D is uncertain. This CDR3 is 12 amino acids long. Germline loops: CDR1 SNHLY, CDR2 FYNNEI. Trimming took off 7 bases at V and 0 bases at J, with 7 bases between the two ends. The CDR3 protein is CASMLGSYEQYV. In DNA, the CDR3 is TGTGCCAGCATGCTCGGCTCCTACGAGCAGTACGTC.

This chain links TRBV5-4 with TRBJ2-5, with TRBD2 as a possible D gene (6 bases). The CDR3 spans 15 residues. V was shortened by 1 base and J by 2 bases, with 12 bases between the two germline ends. Per germline, CDR1 SGHNT and CDR2 YYREEE (reference sequence). The CDR3 DNA is TGTGCCAGCAGCTTGTTCGGGAGTGTTCAAGAGACCCAGTACTTC. Its translation is CASSLFGSVQETQYF.

The rearrangement uses TRBV12-3 or TRBV12-4 and TRBJ1-1; D is ambiguous. Deletions cut 6 bases from V and 4 bases from J, with 9 bases between. This CDR3 has 12 residues. In DNA form, the CDR3 reads TGTGCCAGCAGGTCCGCTGGCACTGAAGCTTTCTTT. Translated, it gives CASRSAGTEAFF.

In its sample, this clone was seen once. CDR3 nucleotide sequence: TGTGCCTACGTACAATCAACTAATGAAAAACTGTTTTTT. Translating gives CAYVQSTNEKLFF. V is TRBV30 and J is TRBJ1-4, with D uncertain. V was trimmed by 7 bases and J by 0 bases, leaving 9 bases between them. Germline V CDR1 and CDR2: GTSNPN, SVGIG (reference sequence). The CDR3 length is 13 residues.

V is TRBV18 and J is TRBJ2-1, with 10 positions matching TRBD1. This CDR3 comprises 13 residues. V lost 6 bases to trimming and J lost 9 bases; unmatched junction nucleotides: 5. Looked up from germline, CDR1 is KGHSH and CDR2 is LQKENI. CDR3 nucleotide sequence: TGTGCCAGCTCGCCGACAGGGGGCGGTGAGCAGTTCTTC. Encoded protein: CASSPTGGGEQFF.

This chain uses TRBV13 with TRBJ2-5, with D hard to call. The CDR3 runs 14 residues. V lost 3 bases and J 5 bases, leaving 13 bases between the germline ends. Germline CDR1 PRHDT, CDR2 FYEKMQ (reference sequence). DNA for the CDR3: TGTGCCAGCAGCTTTACGGCGCGAGCCGAGACCCAGTACTTC. This sequence encodes CASSFTARAETQYF.

The rearrangement uses TRBV2 and TRBJ1-2; no clear D gene. The CDR3 has 14 amino acids. Germline V gives CDR1 SNHLY, CDR2 FYNNEI. V was clipped by 2 bases and J by 5 bases, with 12 bases between them. The CDR3 DNA reads as TGTGCCAGCAGTGAAAGAGGAGAGTGGTATGGCTACACCTTC. Its protein is CASSERGEWYGYTF.

In its sample, this clone was seen a few times. The J gene is TRBJ1-2, the V gene TRBV5-6; D unclear. Between the trimmed V and J ends, which lost 0 bases and 8 bases, there was a span of 14 bases. Germline V gives CDR1 SGHDT, CDR2 YYEEEE. The CDR3 is 14 amino acids. Written as DNA, the CDR3 is TGTGCCAGCAGCTTGGTGCCCCCTTCGGGGGGCTACACCTTC. Translation: CASSLVPPSGGYTF.

This clone has only one observation. The CDR3 spells CASSYSGGPSTGELFF. CDR3 DNA: TGCGCCAGCAGCTACTCGGGGGGGCCCTCCACCGGGGAGCTGTTTTTT. The genes are TRBV5-1 and TRBJ2-2; 8 bases align to TRBD2. V lost 3 bases, J lost 4 bases, and 8 bases stayed unmatched. In germline, CDR1 is SGHRS, CDR2 YFSETQ. The CDR3 is 16 residues long. Together with reference TRBV5-1 and TRBJ2-2, the CDR3 gives the full variable domain: KAGVTQTPRYLIKTRGQQVTLSCSPISGHRSVSWYQQTPGQGLQFLFEYFSETQRNKGNFPGRFSGRQFSNSRSEMNVSTLELGDSALYLCASSYSGGPSTGELFFGEGSRLTVL.

The chain recombines TRBV4-2 with TRBJ2-5; TRBD2 matches at 10 bases. The length of the CDR3 is 21 residues. V trimming: 4 bases; J trimming: 0 bases; junction bases outside the gene matches: 20. Germline V gene lookup returns CDR1 LGHNA and CDR2 YNFKEQ. The CDR3 bases are TGTGCCAGCAGCCCAAGTCGCGTGAGGGGTAGCGGGGGGACGTACCAAGAGACCCAGTACTTC. Translation gives CASSPSRVRGSGGTYQETQYF.

This chain joins TRBV5-6 and TRBJ2-5, with 7 bases aligning to TRBD1. V lost 4 bases and J lost 2; bases outside the gene matches: 5. CDR1 SGHDT and CDR2 YYEEEE come from the germline V gene. CDR3 size: 14 residues. DNA of the CDR3: TGTGCCAGCAGCGTGGGGACAGTACAAGAGACCCAGTACTTC. Its protein is CASSVGTVQETQYF.

The chain uses TRBV3-1 (or the pseudogene TRBV3-2) and TRBJ2-2; D not resolved. Trimming pared 4 bases from V and 6 bases from J, leaving 9 bases between. The CDR3 covers 13 residues. Per the germline V gene, CDR1 is LGHDT and CDR2 is YNNKEL (reference sequence). CDR3 sequence: CASSLQGSGELFF. The CDR3 nucleotides are TGTGCCAGCAGCCTCCAAGGGTCCGGGGAGCTGTTTTTT.

The CDR3 protein is CASSPRSGGGTDTQYF. CDR3 nucleotide sequence: TGTGCCAGCAGCCCCAGGAGCGGGGGCGGCACAGATACGCAGTATTTT. The gene calls are TRBV11-3 and TRBJ2-3; 8 positions agree with TRBD2. J lost 1 base, V lost 5 bases, and 8 bases had no gene match. The CDR3 sequence is 16 residues long. Germline loops: CDR1 SGHNT, CDR2 YENEEA.

The rearrangement links TRBV4-1 to TRBJ1-4; 10 nucleotides agree with TRBD1. V shed 4 bases and J 7 bases; nucleotides not matched to a gene: 6. The germline gives CDR1 MGHRA, CDR2 YSYEKL. The CDR3 loop spans 15 amino acids. This CDR3 reads CASSRTGTGVEKLFF. The CDR3 DNA is TGCGCCAGCAGCCGAACCGGGACAGGGGTTGAAAAACTGTTTTTT.

V and J are TRBV24-1 and TRBJ1-5; the D gene is possibly TRBD1 (5 bases). Trimming stripped 9 bases from V and 1 base from J, with 12 bases between. The CDR3 runs to 14 residues. CDR1 KGHDR and CDR2 SFDVKD come from the germline V gene. CDR3 protein: CATAGRGSNQPQHF. The CDR3, as DNA: TGTGCCACCGCGGGGCGGGGAAGCAATCAGCCCCAGCATTTT.